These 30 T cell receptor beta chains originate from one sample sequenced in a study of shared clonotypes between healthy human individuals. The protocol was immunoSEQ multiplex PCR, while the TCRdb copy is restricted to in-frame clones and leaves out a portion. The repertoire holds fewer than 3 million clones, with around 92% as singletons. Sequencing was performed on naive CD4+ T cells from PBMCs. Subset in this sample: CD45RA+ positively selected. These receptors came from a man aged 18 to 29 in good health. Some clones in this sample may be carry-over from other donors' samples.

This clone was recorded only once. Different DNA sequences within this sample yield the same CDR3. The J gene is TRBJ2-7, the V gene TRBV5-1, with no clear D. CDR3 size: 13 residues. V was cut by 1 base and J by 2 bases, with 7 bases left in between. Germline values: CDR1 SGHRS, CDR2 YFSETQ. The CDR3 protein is CASSLSSPYEQYF. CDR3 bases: TGCGCCAGCAGCTTGAGCTCACCCTACGAGCAGTACTTC. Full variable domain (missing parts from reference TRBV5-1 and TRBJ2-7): KAGVTQTPRYLIKTRGQQVTLSCSPISGHRSVSWYQQTPGQGLQFLFEYFSETQRNKGNFPGRFSGRQFSNSRSEMNVSTLELGDSALYLCASSLSSPYEQYFGPGTRLTVT.

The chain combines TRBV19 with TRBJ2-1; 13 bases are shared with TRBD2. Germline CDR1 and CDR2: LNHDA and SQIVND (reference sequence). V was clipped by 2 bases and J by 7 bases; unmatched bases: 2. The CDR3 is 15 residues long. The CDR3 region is CASSIQLAGGNEQFF. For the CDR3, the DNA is TGTGCCAGTAGTATACAACTAGCGGGAGGGAATGAGCAGTTCTTC. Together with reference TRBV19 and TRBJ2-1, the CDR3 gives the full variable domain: DGGITQSPKYLFRKEGQNVTLSCEQNLNHDAMYWYRQDPGQGLRLIYYSQIVNDFQKGDIAEGYSVSREKKESFPLTVTSAQKNPTAFYLCASSIQLAGGNEQFFGPGTRLTVL.

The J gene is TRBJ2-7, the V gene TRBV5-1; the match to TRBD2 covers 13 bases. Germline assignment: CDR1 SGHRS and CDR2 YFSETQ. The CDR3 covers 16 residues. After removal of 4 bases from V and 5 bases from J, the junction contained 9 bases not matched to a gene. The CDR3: CASSLRQGLAGNEQYF. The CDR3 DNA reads TGCGCCAGCAGCCTAAGGCAGGGACTAGCGGGAAACGAGCAGTACTTC.

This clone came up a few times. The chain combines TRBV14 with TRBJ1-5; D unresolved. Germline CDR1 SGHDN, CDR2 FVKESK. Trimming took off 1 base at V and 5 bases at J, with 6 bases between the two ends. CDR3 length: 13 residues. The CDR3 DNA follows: TGTGCCAGCAGCCAAGCCGTTCATCAGCCCCAGCATTTT. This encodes CASSQAVHQPQHF.

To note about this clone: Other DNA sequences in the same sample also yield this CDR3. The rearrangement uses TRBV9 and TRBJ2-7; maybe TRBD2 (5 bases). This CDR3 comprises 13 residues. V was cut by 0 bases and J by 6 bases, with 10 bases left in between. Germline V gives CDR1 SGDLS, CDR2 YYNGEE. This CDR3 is CASSVAGYGEQYF. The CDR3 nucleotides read TGTGCCAGCAGCGTAGCGGGGTACGGCGAGCAGTACTTC.

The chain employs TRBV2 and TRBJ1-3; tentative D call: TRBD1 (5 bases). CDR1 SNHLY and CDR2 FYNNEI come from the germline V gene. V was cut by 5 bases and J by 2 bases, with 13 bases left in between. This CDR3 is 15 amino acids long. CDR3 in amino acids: CASSFITGAGNTIYF. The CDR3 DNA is TGTGCCAGCAGTTTTATCACGGGGGCTGGAAACACCATATATTTT.

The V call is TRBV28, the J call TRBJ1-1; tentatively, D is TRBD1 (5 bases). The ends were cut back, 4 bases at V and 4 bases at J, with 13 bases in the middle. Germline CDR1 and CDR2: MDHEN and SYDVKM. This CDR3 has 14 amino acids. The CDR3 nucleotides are TGTGCCAGCAGTTCCTCCCAGGGTTTCACTGAAGCTTTCTTT. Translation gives CASSSSQGFTEAFF.

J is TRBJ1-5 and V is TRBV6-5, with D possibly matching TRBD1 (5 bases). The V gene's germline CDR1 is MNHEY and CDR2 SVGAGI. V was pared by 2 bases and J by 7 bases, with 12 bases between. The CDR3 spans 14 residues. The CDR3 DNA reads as TGTGCCAGCAGTTACGAGAGGGGAAACCAGCCCCAGCATTTT. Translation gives CASSYERGNQPQHF.

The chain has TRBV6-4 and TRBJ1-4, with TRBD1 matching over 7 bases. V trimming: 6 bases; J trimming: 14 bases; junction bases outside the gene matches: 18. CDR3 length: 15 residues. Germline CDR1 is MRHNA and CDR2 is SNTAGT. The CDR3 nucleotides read TGTGCCAGCAGGTGGACAGGATCCCCCGAGATAGGGCTGTTTTTT. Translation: CASRWTGSPEIGLFF.

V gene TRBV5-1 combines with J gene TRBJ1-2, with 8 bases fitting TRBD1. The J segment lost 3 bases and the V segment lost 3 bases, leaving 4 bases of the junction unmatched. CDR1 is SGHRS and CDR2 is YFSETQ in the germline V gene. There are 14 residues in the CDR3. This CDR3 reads CASSSDRADYGYTF. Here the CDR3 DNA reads TGCGCCAGCAGCTCGGACAGGGCTGACTATGGCTACACCTTC.

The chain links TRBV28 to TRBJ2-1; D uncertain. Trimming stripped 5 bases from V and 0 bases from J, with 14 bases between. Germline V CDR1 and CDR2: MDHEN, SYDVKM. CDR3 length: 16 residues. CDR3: CASSPTAGHSYNEQFF. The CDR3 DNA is TGTGCCAGCAGTCCAACAGCCGGCCACTCCTACAATGAGCAGTTCTTC. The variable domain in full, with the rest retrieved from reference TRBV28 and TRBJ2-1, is DVKVTQSSRYLVKRTGEKVFLECVQDMDHENMFWYRQDPGLGLRLIYFSYDVKMKEKGDIPEGYSVSREKKERFSLILESASTNQTSMYLCASSPTAGHSYNEQFFGPGTRLTVL.

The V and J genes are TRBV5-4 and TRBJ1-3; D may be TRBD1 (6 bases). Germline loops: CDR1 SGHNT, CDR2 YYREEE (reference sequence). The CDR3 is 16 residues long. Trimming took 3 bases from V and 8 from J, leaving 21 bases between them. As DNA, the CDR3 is TGTGCCAGCAGCTCTGGGGGGGGCCGACAGGCGGACACCATATATTTT. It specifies CASSSGGGRQADTIYF.

DNA for the CDR3: TGCGCCAGCAGCAACCGGGAGGGCGGGTACGAGCAGTACTTC. Residues: CASSNREGGYEQYF. The chain combines TRBV5-1 with TRBJ2-7; 8 bases are shared with TRBD2. With 4 bases clipped from V and 4 bases from J, the junction kept 7 bases outside the gene matches. CDR1 is SGHRS, CDR2 YFSETQ, per germline. The length of the CDR3 is 14 residues. Drawing the rest from reference TRBV5-1 and TRBJ2-7, the complete variable domain is KAGVTQTPRYLIKTRGQQVTLSCSPISGHRSVSWYQQTPGQGLQFLFEYFSETQRNKGNFPGRFSGRQFSNSRSEMNVSTLELGDSALYLCASSNREGGYEQYFGPGTRLTVT.

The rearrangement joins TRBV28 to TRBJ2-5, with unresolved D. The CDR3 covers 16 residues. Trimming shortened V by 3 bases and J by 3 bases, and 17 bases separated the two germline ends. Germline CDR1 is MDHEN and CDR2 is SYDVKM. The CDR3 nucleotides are TGTGCCAGCAGTTTCAAACCGTCCTTAGTGAAAGAGACCCAGTACTTC. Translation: CASSFKPSLVKETQYF. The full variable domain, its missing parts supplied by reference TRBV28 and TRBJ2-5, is DVKVTQSSRYLVKRTGEKVFLECVQDMDHENMFWYRQDPGLGLRLIYFSYDVKMKEKGDIPEGYSVSREKKERFSLILESASTNQTSMYLCASSFKPSLVKETQYFGPGTRLLVL.

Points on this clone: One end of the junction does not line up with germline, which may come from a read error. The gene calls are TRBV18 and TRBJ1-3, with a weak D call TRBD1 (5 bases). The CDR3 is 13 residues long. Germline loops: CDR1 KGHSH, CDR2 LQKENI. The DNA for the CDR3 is TGTGCCAGCTCACCGGGTTCCCGGGACCCACCGGATTTT. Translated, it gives CASSPGSRDPPDF.

CDR3 loop: CASSPQRASGQETQYF. CDR3 sequence (DNA): TGTGCCAGCAGCCCTCAACGGGCTAGCGGGCAAGAGACCCAGTACTTC. The rearrangement uses TRBV7-3 and TRBJ2-5, with TRBD2 identical over 8 bases. CDR1 and CDR2 (germline): SGHTA, FQGTGA. The CDR3 loop spans 16 amino acids. V trimming: 5 bases; J trimming: 2 bases; junction bases outside the gene matches: 10.

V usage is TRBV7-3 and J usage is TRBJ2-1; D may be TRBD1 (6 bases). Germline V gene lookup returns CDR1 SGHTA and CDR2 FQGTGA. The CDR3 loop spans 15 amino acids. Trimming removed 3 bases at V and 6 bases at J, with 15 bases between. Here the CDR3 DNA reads TGTGCCAGCAGCTTCCGACAGGCTACCACCAATGAGCAGTTCTTC. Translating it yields CASSFRQATTNEQFF.

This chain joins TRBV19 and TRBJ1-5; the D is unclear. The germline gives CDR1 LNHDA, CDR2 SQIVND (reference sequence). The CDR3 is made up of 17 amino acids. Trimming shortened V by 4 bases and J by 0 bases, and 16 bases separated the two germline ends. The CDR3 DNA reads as TGTGCCAGTAGTAGTACTCGACCCTCCTATAGCAATCAGCCCCAGCATTTT. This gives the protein CASSSTRPSYSNQPQHF.

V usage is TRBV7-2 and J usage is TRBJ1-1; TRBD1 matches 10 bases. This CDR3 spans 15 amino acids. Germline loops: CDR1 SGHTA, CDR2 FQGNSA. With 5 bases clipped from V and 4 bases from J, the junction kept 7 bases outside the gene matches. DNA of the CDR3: TGTGCCAGCAGCAGGGACAGGGGTTTCGGCACTGAAGCTTTCTTT. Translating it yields CASSRDRGFGTEAFF. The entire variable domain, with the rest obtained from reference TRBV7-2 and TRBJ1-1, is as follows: GAGVSQSPSNKVTEKGKDVELRCDPISGHTALYWYRQSLGQGLEFLIYFQGNSAPDKSGLPSDRFSAERTGGSVSTLTIQRTQQEDSAVYLCASSRDRGFGTEAFFGQGTRLTVV.

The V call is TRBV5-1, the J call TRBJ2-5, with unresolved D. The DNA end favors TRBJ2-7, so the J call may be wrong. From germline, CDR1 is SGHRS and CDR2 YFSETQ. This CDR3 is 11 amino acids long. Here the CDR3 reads CASSLGYEQYF. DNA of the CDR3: TGCGCCAGCAGCTTGGGATACGAGCAGTACTTC.

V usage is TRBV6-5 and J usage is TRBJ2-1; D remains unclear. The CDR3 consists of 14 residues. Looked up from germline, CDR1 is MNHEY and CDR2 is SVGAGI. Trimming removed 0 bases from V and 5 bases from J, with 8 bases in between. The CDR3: CASSYSQRDNEQFF. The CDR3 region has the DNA TGTGCCAGCAGTTACTCCCAGCGTGACAATGAGCAGTTCTTC.

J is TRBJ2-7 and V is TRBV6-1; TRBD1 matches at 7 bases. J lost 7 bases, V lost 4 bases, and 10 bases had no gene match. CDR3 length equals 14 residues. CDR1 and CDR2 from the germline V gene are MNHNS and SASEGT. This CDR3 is CASSGNRGEREQYF. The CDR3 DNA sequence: TGTGCCAGCAGTGGGAACAGGGGAGAGAGAGAGCAGTACTTC.

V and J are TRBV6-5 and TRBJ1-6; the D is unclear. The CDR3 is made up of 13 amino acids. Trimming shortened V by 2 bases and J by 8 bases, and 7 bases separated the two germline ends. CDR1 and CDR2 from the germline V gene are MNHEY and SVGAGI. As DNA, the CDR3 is TGTGCCAGCAGTTACGAGGAGTATTCACCCCTCCACTTT. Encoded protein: CASSYEEYSPLHF.

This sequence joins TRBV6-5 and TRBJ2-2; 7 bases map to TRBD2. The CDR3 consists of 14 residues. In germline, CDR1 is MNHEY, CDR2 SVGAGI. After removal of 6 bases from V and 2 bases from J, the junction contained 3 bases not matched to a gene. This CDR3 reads CASRRLANTGELFF. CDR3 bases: TGTGCCAGCAGGAGACTAGCCAACACCGGGGAGCTGTTTTTT.

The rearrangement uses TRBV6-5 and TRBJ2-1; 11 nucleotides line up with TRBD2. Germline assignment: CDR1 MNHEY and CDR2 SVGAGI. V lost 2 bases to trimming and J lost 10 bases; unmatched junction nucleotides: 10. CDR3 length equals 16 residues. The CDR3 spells CASSYAALAGGGEQFF. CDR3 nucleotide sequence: TGTGCCAGCAGTTACGCGGCGCTAGCGGGAGGCGGAGAGCAGTTCTTC.

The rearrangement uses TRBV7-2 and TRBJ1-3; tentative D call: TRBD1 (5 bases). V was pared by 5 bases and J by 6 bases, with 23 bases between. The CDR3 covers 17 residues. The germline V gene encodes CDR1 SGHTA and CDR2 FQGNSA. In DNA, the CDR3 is TGTGCCAGCAGCCGCGGGGGGGTCACTCGGGTTGAAAACACCATATATTTT. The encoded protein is CASSRGGVTRVENTIYF.

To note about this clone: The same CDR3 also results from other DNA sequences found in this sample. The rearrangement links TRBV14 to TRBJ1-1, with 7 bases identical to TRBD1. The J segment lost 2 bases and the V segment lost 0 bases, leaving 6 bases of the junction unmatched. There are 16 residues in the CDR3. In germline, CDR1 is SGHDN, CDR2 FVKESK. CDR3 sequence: CASSQDLGQVNTEAFF. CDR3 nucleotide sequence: TGTGCCAGCAGCCAAGACCTAGGACAGGTAAACACTGAAGCTTTCTTT.

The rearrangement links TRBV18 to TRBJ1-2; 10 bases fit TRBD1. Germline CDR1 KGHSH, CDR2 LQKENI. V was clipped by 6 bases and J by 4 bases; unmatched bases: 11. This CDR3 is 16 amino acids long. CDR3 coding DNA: TGTGCCAGCTCCCCTTCGGGACAGGGGAATTCCTATGGCTACACCTTC. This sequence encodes CASSPSGQGNSYGYTF. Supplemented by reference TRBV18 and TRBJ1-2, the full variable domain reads NAGVMQNPRHLVRRRGQEARLRCSPMKGHSHVYWYRQLPEEGLKFMVYLQKENIIDESGMPKERFSAEFPKEGPSILRIQQVVRGDSAAYFCASSPSGQGNSYGYTFGSGTRLTVV.

This chain's CDR3 is CASSATPGTGDSGNTIYF. DNA of the CDR3: TGTGCCAGCAGCGCAACACCGGGTACAGGAGACTCTGGAAACACCATATATTTT. The J gene is TRBJ1-3, the V gene TRBV25-1; TRBD1 might be the D (5 bases). This CDR3 region has 18 residues. V lost 6 bases and J 0 bases, leaving 21 bases between the germline ends. In germline, CDR1 is MGHDK, CDR2 SYGVNS.

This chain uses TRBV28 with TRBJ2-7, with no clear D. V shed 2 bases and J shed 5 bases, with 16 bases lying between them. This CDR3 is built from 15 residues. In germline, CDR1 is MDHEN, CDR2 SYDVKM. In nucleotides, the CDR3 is TGTGCCAGCAGTTTACGCAGAGGTAGATTCGACGAGCAGTACTTC. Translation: CASSLRRGRFDEQYF.